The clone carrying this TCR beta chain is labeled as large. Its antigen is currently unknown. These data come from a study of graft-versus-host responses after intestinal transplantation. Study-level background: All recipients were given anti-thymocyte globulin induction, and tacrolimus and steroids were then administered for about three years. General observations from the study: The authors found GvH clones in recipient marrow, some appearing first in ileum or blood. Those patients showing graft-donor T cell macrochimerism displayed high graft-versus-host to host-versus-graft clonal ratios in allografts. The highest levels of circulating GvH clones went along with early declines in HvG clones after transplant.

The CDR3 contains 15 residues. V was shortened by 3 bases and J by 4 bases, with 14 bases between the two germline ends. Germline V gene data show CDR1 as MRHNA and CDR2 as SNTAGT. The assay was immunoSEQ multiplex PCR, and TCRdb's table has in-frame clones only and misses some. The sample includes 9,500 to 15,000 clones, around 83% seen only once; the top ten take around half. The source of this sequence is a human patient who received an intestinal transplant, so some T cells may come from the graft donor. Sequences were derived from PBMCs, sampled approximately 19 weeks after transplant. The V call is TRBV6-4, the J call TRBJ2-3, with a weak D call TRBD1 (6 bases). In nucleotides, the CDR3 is TGTGCCAGCAGTGAAGTCCAAGGGGGTGCAGATACGCAGTATTTT. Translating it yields CASSEVQGGADTQYF.